One and the same sample provided the 23 T cell receptor beta chains below, sequenced in a study of OX40 agonist ivuxolimab in advanced cancers. Generated by immunoSEQ multiplex PCR, the TCRdb table keeps only in-frame clones and is missing some. Of 100,000 to 150,000 clones detected, approximately 90% appear once; the ten largest clones hold 0.95% to 1.4%. The starting material was CD4+ or CD8+ T cells sorted from blood, obtained in a trial of the OX40 agonist ivuxolimab. The receptors here all came from an adult with an advanced solid tumor such as melanoma, head and neck, liver or kidney cancer.

This rearrangement joins TRBV28 to TRBJ1-4; 9 bases are shared with TRBD1. Per the germline V gene, CDR1 is MDHEN and CDR2 is SYDVKM. V shed 6 bases, J shed 7 bases, and the junction held 6 bases outside the gene matches. The length of the CDR3 is 14 residues. The CDR3, as DNA: TGTGCCAGCAGAACACAGGGGGCAGCTGAAAAACTGTTTTTT. Protein: CASRTQGAAEKLFF. The full variable domain, rest sourced from reference TRBV28 and TRBJ1-4, is DVKVTQSSRYLVKRTGEKVFLECVQDMDHENMFWYRQDPGLGLRLIYFSYDVKMKEKGDIPEGYSVSREKKERFSLILESASTNQTSMYLCASRTQGAAEKLFFGSGTQLSVL.

As DNA, the CDR3 is TGTGCCAGCAGTTTGCTCGGACCGTCCTCTGGGGCCAACGTCCTGACTTTC. Protein sequence: CASSLLGPSSGANVLTF. The chain uses TRBV28 and TRBJ2-6; D gene unclear. CDR3 size: 17 residues. The germline V and J ends were trimmed by 3 bases and 0 bases, with 12 bases remaining between them. The germline V gene encodes CDR1 MDHEN and CDR2 SYDVKM.

This clone has just a few counts. The chain employs TRBV7-9 and TRBJ1-5; weak D call: TRBD1 (6 bases). CDR1 SEHNR and CDR2 FQNEAQ come from the germline V gene (reference sequence). This CDR3 spans 14 amino acids. The V and J ends lost 5 bases and 1 base respectively, with 9 bases between them. CDR3 nucleotide sequence: TGTGCCAGCAGCCTTGACAGGAGCAATCAGCCCCAGCATTTT. It codes for CASSLDRSNQPQHF. Full variable domain (remainder filled in from reference TRBV7-9 and TRBJ1-5): DTGVSQNPRHKITKRGQNVTFRCDPISEHNRLYWYRQTLGQGPEFLTYFQNEAQLEKSRLLSDRFSAERPKGSFSTLEIQRTEQGDSAMYLCASSLDRSNQPQHFGDGTRLSIL.

The chain has TRBV6-5 and TRBJ1-2; the D gene is possibly TRBD1 (5 bases). CDR3 length equals 13 residues. Germline assignment: CDR1 MNHEY and CDR2 SVGAGI. V shed 6 bases and J shed 8 bases, with 16 bases lying between them. The CDR3 here is CASRTEGIRGYTF. The CDR3 region has the DNA TGTGCCAGCAGAACCGAGGGGATAAGGGGCTACACCTTC.

The chain uses TRBV5-1 and TRBJ1-4; no clear D. This CDR3 spans 19 amino acids. The V gene's germline CDR1 is SGHRS and CDR2 YFSETQ. The germline V and J ends were trimmed by 3 bases and 0 bases, with 21 bases remaining between them. In nucleotides, the CDR3 is TGCGCCAGCAGCTCGGGGAGTGTATACCTAGATGCAACTAATGAAAAACTGTTTTTT. Amino acid sequence: CASSSGSVYLDATNEKLFF.

The chain has TRBV21-1 and TRBJ2-7; TRBD2 was called by the table and not checked on the DNA. TRBV21-1 is an annotated pseudogene. This CDR3 has 16 residues. In nucleotides, the CDR3 is TGTGCCAGCAGCAGGACTAGCGGGAGGGCCACCTACGAGCAGTACTTC. Its translation is CASSRTSGRATYEQYF.

The chain uses TRBV5-1 and TRBJ2-7; 9 bases line up with TRBD2. The CDR3 runs 15 residues. V lost 4 bases and J lost 1; bases outside the gene matches: 6. Germline V gives CDR1 SGHRS, CDR2 YFSETQ. The CDR3 coding sequence is TGCGCCAGCAGCGACCCTAGCGGGGCTTCCTACGAGCAGTACTTC. This gives the protein CASSDPSGASYEQYF.

V is TRBV5-4 and J is TRBJ1-1, with TRBD1 matching 8 bases. The CDR3 extends over 15 amino acids. V lost 4 bases to trimming and J lost 5 bases; unmatched junction nucleotides: 10. The V gene's germline CDR1 is SGHNT and CDR2 YYREEE (reference sequence). In DNA, the CDR3 is TGTGCCAGCAGCCGACAGGTTACAGGGGGAACTGAAGCTTTCTTT. Protein product: CASSRQVTGGTEAFF.

The gene calls are TRBV19 and TRBJ1-2, with TRBD1 matching over 9 bases. This CDR3 is built from 14 residues. V was pared by 3 bases and J by 8 bases, with 7 bases of the junction left unmatched. The germline CDR1 and CDR2 sequences are LNHDA and SQIVND (reference sequence). The CDR3 DNA is TGTGCCAGTAGTATGGTGGGACAGGGTGGGGGCTACACCTTC. It yields the protein CASSMVGQGGGYTF.

This chain joins TRBV7-2 and TRBJ1-1; TRBD1 matches 10 bases. With 5 bases clipped from V and 10 bases from J, the junction kept 7 bases outside the gene matches. The CDR3 runs 13 residues. Germline loops: CDR1 SGHTA, CDR2 FQGNSA. The CDR3 sequence: CASSPGTGAIAFF. The CDR3 DNA sequence: TGTGCCAGCAGCCCCGGGACAGGGGCTATAGCTTTCTTT.

The CDR3 protein is CASRSEAGSYNEQFF. The CDR3 DNA sequence: TGTGCCAGCAGATCAGAGGCGGGATCCTACAATGAGCAGTTCTTC. The chain employs TRBV28 and TRBJ2-1; TRBD2 is a possible D gene (6 bases). Germline lookup yields CDR1 MDHEN and CDR2 SYDVKM. The CDR3 runs 15 residues. Trimming pared 6 bases from V and 1 base from J, leaving 13 bases between.

The chain is built from TRBV6-4 and TRBJ1-2; 7 bases are a match to TRBD1. Trimming removed 6 bases from V and 4 bases from J; junction bases left unmatched: 8. The length of the CDR3 is 14 residues. Germline values: CDR1 MRHNA, CDR2 SNTAGT. The CDR3 here is CASSEPGTVYGYTF. The CDR3 DNA reads TGTGCCAGCAGCGAGCCCGGGACAGTCTATGGCTACACCTTC.

The rearrangement joins TRBV28 to TRBJ2-5; D may be TRBD1 (6 bases). Trimming took 6 bases from V and 2 from J, leaving 13 bases between them. CDR1 is MDHEN, CDR2 SYDVKM, per germline. The CDR3 sequence is 14 residues long. The CDR3 sequence is CASSLGTRQETQYF. The CDR3 bases are TGTGCCAGCAGCTTAGGGACACGGCAAGAGACCCAGTACTTC.

This clone appeared once. The genes are TRBV28 and TRBJ1-2; 7 positions match TRBD1. This CDR3 region has 15 residues. V shed 5 bases and J 5 bases; nucleotides not matched to a gene: 11. Germline assignment: CDR1 MDHEN and CDR2 SYDVKM. Here the CDR3 reads CASSPGTVWPYGYTF. In nucleotides, the CDR3 is TGTGCCAGCAGTCCCGGGACAGTCTGGCCGTATGGCTACACCTTC.

CDR3 sequence (DNA): TGTGCCAGCAGTGGACACTCCAAAGAGACCCAGTACTTC. Translated, it gives CASSGHSKETQYF. The chain couples TRBV28 to TRBJ2-5; tentative D call: TRBD1 (5 bases). The V gene lost 5 bases and the J gene lost 3 bases, with 10 bases spanning the gap. Looked up from germline, CDR1 is MDHEN and CDR2 is SYDVKM. CDR3 length: 13 residues.

The table lists this clone with a count of one. This chain uses TRBV20-1 with TRBJ2-7; D is unresolved. Trimming shortened V by 2 bases and J by 7 bases, and 9 bases separated the two germline ends. This CDR3 spans 11 amino acids. Germline V gene data show CDR1 as DFQATT and CDR2 as SNEGSKA (reference sequence). This CDR3 is CSARRELEQYF. DNA for the CDR3: TGCAGTGCTAGACGCGAGCTAGAGCAGTACTTC.

This chain uses TRBV6-1 with TRBJ2-7, with D maybe TRBD1 (6 bases). The CDR3 runs 9 residues. The germline V gene encodes CDR1 MNHNS and CDR2 SASEGT. CDR3 nucleotide sequence: TGTGCAGCAGGGGACGAGCAGTACTTC. It codes for CAAGDEQYF.

The CDR3 region is CASSQDRALAGANVLTF. The CDR3 region has the DNA TGTGCCAGCAGCCAGGACAGGGCCTTAGCTGGGGCCAACGTCCTGACTTTC. The V call is TRBV7-9, the J call TRBJ2-6; 8 positions agree with TRBD1. The CDR3 is 17 amino acids. V shed 5 bases, J shed 2 bases, and the junction held 8 bases outside the gene matches. Per the germline V gene, CDR1 is SEHNR and CDR2 is FQNEAQ (reference sequence).

This clone has only one observation. The chain uses TRBV7-9 and TRBJ2-7, with D perhaps being TRBD1 or TRBD2 (6 bases each). The CDR3 is 14 residues long. Trimming shortened V by 5 bases and J by 3 bases, and 14 bases separated the two germline ends. In germline, CDR1 is SEHNR, CDR2 FQNEAQ (reference sequence). The CDR3 loop reads CASSQGGISYEQYF. As DNA, the CDR3 is TGTGCCAGCAGCCAAGGGGGGATTAGCTACGAGCAGTACTTC.

The CDR3 region is CASGLSTSGRATQYF. The CDR3 DNA reads as TGTGCTAGTGGTTTGTCGACTAGCGGGAGAGCTACGCAGTATTTT. The V gene is TRBV12-5, the J gene TRBJ2-3, with 12 nucleotides matching TRBD2. V lost 2 bases and J lost 8; bases outside the gene matches: 5. The CDR3 totals 15 residues. Per germline, CDR1 LGHNT and CDR2 FRNRAP.

The chain joins TRBV4-2 to TRBJ2-1; D remains ambiguous. V lost 1 base to trimming and J lost 0 bases, with 7 bases between them. In germline, CDR1 is LGHNA, CDR2 YNFKEQ. The CDR3 is 15 residues long. The CDR3 is CASSQGGSSYNEQFF. The CDR3 DNA reads TGTGCCAGCAGCCAAGGAGGCAGCTCCTACAATGAGCAGTTCTTC.

The rearrangement joins TRBV9 to TRBJ1-2; tentatively, D is TRBD1 (5 bases). This CDR3 contains 20 residues. V dropped 3 bases and J dropped 5 bases, with 32 bases sitting between them. Germline V gene sequence: CDR1 SGDLS, CDR2 YYNGEE. The CDR3 region has the DNA TGTGCCAGCAGCGCCCGACTGCGAGGAGGGACGCGCCAGCAGACGTATGGCTACACCTTC. This encodes CASSARLRGGTRQQTYGYTF.

This clone appeared a single time. The rearrangement uses TRBV2 and TRBJ1-2; D not resolved. Trimming took 4 bases from V and 2 from J, leaving 8 bases between them. This CDR3 contains 13 residues. The germline gives CDR1 SNHLY, CDR2 FYNNEI. The CDR3 region is CASSVGENYGYTF. CDR3 bases: TGTGCCAGCAGTGTTGGGGAAAACTATGGCTACACCTTC.